Following are 4 T cell receptor beta chains from one sample sequenced in a study of T-cell memory formation after mild COVID-19. Via MiXCR, TCRdb re-called the 5' RACE reads, giving one row per CDR3 protein. This sample has roughly 350,000 distinct CDR3 sequences, with approximately 21% found just once. Sequenced material: PBMCs or a T cell subset sorted from them (not recorded which). Source of these receptors: an adult woman who had mild COVID-19 (a few samples of this study predate the infection). Cell type and time point are not known.

Here the CDR3 reads CASRSKTGGVTGELFF. For the CDR3, the DNA is TGTGCCAGCAGGTCGAAGACAGGGGGGGTCACCGGGGAGCTGTTTTTT. The J gene is TRBJ2-2, the V gene TRBV12-3 or TRBV12-4; 9 nucleotides match TRBD1. This CDR3 is built from 16 residues. Germline trimming cut 6 bases from V and 4 bases from J; bases unmatched to any gene: 9.

The chain couples TRBV7-9 to TRBJ2-7, with 7 bases identical to TRBD1. CDR1 and CDR2 from the germline V gene are SEHNR and FQNEAQ (reference sequence). V lost 0 bases, J lost 5 bases, and 7 bases stayed unmatched. CDR3 size: 15 residues. In DNA, the CDR3 is TGTGCCAGCAGCTTAGCGACAGGGAGTCTGAACGAGCAGTACTTC. Translating gives CASSLATGSLNEQYF. Based on the CDR3 plus reference TRBV7-9 and TRBJ2-7, the full variable domain is DTGVSQNPRHKITKRGQNVTFRCDPISEHNRLYWYRQTLGQGPEFLTYFQNEAQLEKSRLLSDRFSAERPKGSFSTLEIQRTEQGDSAMYLCASSLATGSLNEQYFGPGTRLTVT.

In its sample, this clonotype was seen a few times. The CDR3 sequence: CAIRVERSVEQYF. The CDR3 DNA is TGTGCCATCAGAGTCGAGCGGTCGGTCGAGCAGTACTTC. The rearrangement uses TRBV10-3 and TRBJ2-7; a possible D gene is TRBD2 (5 bases). The CDR3 is made up of 13 amino acids. CDR1 is ENHRY, CDR2 SYGVKD, per germline. Deletions cut 6 bases from V and 6 bases from J, with 15 bases between.

The rearrangement links TRBV5-1 to TRBJ1-1; perhaps TRBD1 as D (6 bases). Germline lookup yields CDR1 SGHRS and CDR2 YFSETQ. This CDR3 region has 13 residues. V gave up 1 base and J gave up 8 bases, with 12 bases separating them. The CDR3 region is CASSLHHDREAFF. CDR3 in DNA: TGCGCCAGCAGCTTGCATCATGACAGGGAAGCTTTCTTT.